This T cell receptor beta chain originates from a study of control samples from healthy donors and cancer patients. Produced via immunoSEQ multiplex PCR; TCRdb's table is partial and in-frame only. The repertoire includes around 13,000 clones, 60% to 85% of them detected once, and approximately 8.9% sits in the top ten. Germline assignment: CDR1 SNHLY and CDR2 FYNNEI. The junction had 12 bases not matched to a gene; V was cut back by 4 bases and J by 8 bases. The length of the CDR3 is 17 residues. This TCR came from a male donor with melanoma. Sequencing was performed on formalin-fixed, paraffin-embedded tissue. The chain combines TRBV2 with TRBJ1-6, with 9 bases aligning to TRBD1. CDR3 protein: CASSAGTGLITDSPLHF. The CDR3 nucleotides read TGTGCCAGCAGTGCCGGGACAGGGTTAATAACGGATTCACCCCTCCACTTT.